A selection of T cell receptor beta chains follows, all from one sample in a study of T-cell memory formation after mild COVID-19. MiXCR, applied by TCRdb to the 5' RACE reads, yields one record per CDR3 protein. Found here are 190,000 or so distinct CDR3 sequences, about 22% of them singletons; the top ten hold 23%. Sequencing was performed on PBMCs or a T cell subset sorted from them (not recorded which). The receptors stem from an adult woman who had mild COVID-19 (a few samples of this study predate the infection). Cell type and time point are not known. Both conserved end residues are part of each CDR3. A D gene is named only where the DNA matches it firmly. Clone size is shown for a subset of rows, as once, few, many or a class of expanded clone.

d_gene: TRBD2; j_gene: TRBJ2-7; abundance: few; v_gene: TRBV19; CDR3aa: CASSVGTSGSSSYEQYF; CDR3nt: TGTGCCAGTAGTGTCGGGACTAGCGGTTCGAGCTCCTACGAGCAGTACTTC
d_gene: TRBD1; j_gene: TRBJ2-7; abundance: few; v_gene: TRBV5-6; CDR3aa: CASSWTGYEQYF; CDR3nt: TGTGCCAGCAGCTGGACAGGCTACGAGCAGTACTTC
d_gene: TRBD2; j_gene: TRBJ2-1; abundance: NA; v_gene: TRBV20-1; CDR3aa: CSAPGTSGGNEQFF; CDR3nt: TGCAGTGCCCCCGGGACTAGCGGAGGGAATGAGCAGTTCTTC
d_gene: NA; j_gene: TRBJ1-5; abundance: NA; v_gene: TRBV12-3/TRBV12-4; CDR3aa: CASSQDTDYSNQPQHF; CDR3nt: TGTGCCAGCAGTCAGGACACGGATTATAGCAATCAGCCCCAGCATTTT
d_gene: NA; j_gene: TRBJ2-2; abundance: many; v_gene: TRBV29-1; CDR3aa: CSVEDLRLNTGELFF; CDR3nt: TGCAGCGTTGAAGATCTGCGGCTGAACACCGGGGAGCTGTTTTTT
d_gene: NA; j_gene: TRBJ1-3; abundance: NA; v_gene: TRBV4-3; CDR3aa: CASSQTPGNTIYF; CDR3nt: TGCGCCAGCAGCCAAACCCCCGGAAACACCATATATTTT
d_gene: NA; j_gene: TRBJ1-2; abundance: few; v_gene: TRBV6-4; CDR3aa: CASSQVRGYGYTF; CDR3nt: TGTGCCAGCAGTCAGGTTCGAGGCTATGGCTACACCTTC
d_gene: TRBD1; j_gene: TRBJ1-5; abundance: NA; v_gene: TRBV27; CDR3aa: CASSLSKTGSQPQHF; CDR3nt: TGTGCCAGCAGTTTATCCAAGACAGGGAGTCAGCCCCAGCATTTT
d_gene: NA; j_gene: TRBJ2-7; abundance: few; v_gene: TRBV20-1; CDR3aa: CSGRHLAGTSYEQYF; CDR3nt: TGCAGTGGGAGACACCTAGCAGGAACCTCCTACGAGCAGTACTTC
d_gene: NA; j_gene: TRBJ2-3; abundance: NA; v_gene: TRBV7-6; CDR3aa: CASSLSRTRADTQYF; CDR3nt: TGTGCCAGCAGCCTATCAAGGACCCGTGCAGATACGCAGTATTTT
d_gene: TRBD2; j_gene: TRBJ2-7; abundance: NA; v_gene: TRBV6-2/TRBV6-3; CDR3aa: CASSPGTSGEQYF; CDR3nt: TGTGCCAGCAGTCCGGGGACTAGCGGCGAGCAGTACTTC
d_gene: NA; j_gene: TRBJ2-7; abundance: few; v_gene: TRBV7-6; CDR3aa: CASSYRTESPAYEQYF; CDR3nt: TGTGCCAGCAGCTACCGGACGGAAAGCCCTGCCTACGAGCAGTACTTC
d_gene: NA; j_gene: TRBJ1-1; abundance: few; v_gene: TRBV24-1; CDR3aa: CATSDRRNTEAFF; CDR3nt: TGTGCCACCAGTGACCGCAGGAACACTGAAGCTTTCTTT
d_gene: NA; j_gene: TRBJ2-3; abundance: few; v_gene: TRBV20-1; CDR3aa: CSVQPAGETPNAPQGDTQYF; CDR3nt: TGCAGTGTTCAGCCCGCCGGGGAAACGCCAAACGCCCCCCAGGGGGATACGCAGTATTTT
d_gene: NA; j_gene: TRBJ2-2; abundance: many; v_gene: TRBV12-3/TRBV12-4; CDR3aa: CASSFRENTGELFF; CDR3nt: TGTGCCAGCAGTTTCCGTGAAAACACCGGGGAGCTGTTTTTT
d_gene: NA; j_gene: TRBJ2-1; abundance: few; v_gene: TRBV7-9; CDR3aa: CASSREWDSYNEQFF; CDR3nt: TGTGCCAGCAGCCGTGAGTGGGACTCTTACAATGAGCAGTTCTTC
d_gene: NA; j_gene: TRBJ2-7; abundance: NA; v_gene: TRBV6-5; CDR3aa: CASSYSGLSEQYF; CDR3nt: TGTGCCAGCAGTTACTCCGGGTTGAGCGAGCAGTACTTC
d_gene: NA; j_gene: TRBJ1-3; abundance: NA; v_gene: TRBV9; CDR3aa: CASSVESPVGDTIYF; CDR3nt: TGTGCCAGCAGCGTAGAGTCACCCGTCGGAGACACCATATATTTT
d_gene: NA; j_gene: TRBJ2-5; abundance: few; v_gene: TRBV4-1; CDR3aa: CASSQEEGAETQYF; CDR3nt: TGCGCCAGCAGCCAAGAAGAGGGCGCGGAGACCCAGTACTTC
d_gene: NA; j_gene: TRBJ1-4; abundance: NA; v_gene: TRBV12-3/TRBV12-4; CDR3aa: CASSPGTSEKLFF; CDR3nt: TGTGCCAGCAGTCCCGGAACATCGGAAAAACTGTTTTTT
d_gene: TRBD2; j_gene: TRBJ2-1; abundance: NA; v_gene: TRBV4-1; CDR3aa: CASSQDLASGGADEQFF; CDR3nt: TGCGCCAGCAGCCAAGATCTAGCTAGCGGGGGGGCCGATGAGCAGTTCTTC
d_gene: NA; j_gene: TRBJ1-1; abundance: NA; v_gene: TRBV4-1; CDR3aa: CASSQPSDWAFF; CDR3nt: TGCGCCAGCAGCCAACCCTCAGACTGGGCTTTCTTT
d_gene: NA; j_gene: TRBJ2-7; abundance: NA; v_gene: TRBV2; CDR3aa: CASSEDTSYEQYF; CDR3nt: TGTGCCAGCAGTGAAGACACTTCCTACGAGCAGTACTTC
d_gene: NA; j_gene: TRBJ2-1; abundance: many; v_gene: TRBV4-3; CDR3aa: CASSPGLAYNEQFF; CDR3nt: TGCGCCAGCAGCCCGGGACTTGCCTACAATGAGCAGTTCTTC
d_gene: TRBD1; j_gene: TRBJ2-1; abundance: NA; v_gene: TRBV27; CDR3aa: CASSTRQGFYNEQFF; CDR3nt: TGTGCCAGCAGTACCCGACAGGGTTTCTACAATGAGCAGTTCTTC
d_gene: NA; j_gene: TRBJ1-4; abundance: NA; v_gene: TRBV9; CDR3aa: CASSVASPLRGLKLFF; CDR3nt: TGTGCCAGCAGCGTAGCATCTCCCCTGCGGGGGTTAAAACTGTTTTTT
d_gene: NA; j_gene: TRBJ2-7; abundance: NA; v_gene: TRBV24-1; CDR3aa: CATSDFLSDEQYF; CDR3nt: TGTGCCACCAGTGATTTTCTCAGCGACGAGCAGTACTTC
d_gene: NA; j_gene: TRBJ1-5; abundance: NA; v_gene: TRBV19; CDR3aa: CASSITVSNQPQHF; CDR3nt: TGTGCCAGTAGTATCACAGTTAGCAATCAGCCCCAGCATTTT
d_gene: NA; j_gene: TRBJ2-1; abundance: NA; v_gene: TRBV7-6; CDR3aa: CASSLSGGGGYNEQFF; CDR3nt: TGTGCCAGCAGCTTATCCGGCGGTGGGGGCTACAATGAGCAGTTCTTC
d_gene: NA; j_gene: TRBJ2-2; abundance: few; v_gene: TRBV5-5; CDR3aa: CASSFDSYTGELFF; CDR3nt: TGTGCCAGCAGCTTCGACAGTTACACCGGGGAGCTGTTTTTT
d_gene: NA; j_gene: TRBJ2-1; abundance: few; v_gene: TRBV30; CDR3aa: CAWMGAMRNEQFF; CDR3nt: TGTGCCTGGATGGGGGCCATGAGAAATGAGCAGTTCTTC
d_gene: NA; j_gene: TRBJ1-5; abundance: NA; v_gene: TRBV7-9; CDR3aa: CASSPNGPREGNQPQHF; CDR3nt: TGTGCCAGCAGCCCGAACGGTCCCAGGGAGGGCAATCAGCCCCAGCATTTT
d_gene: NA; j_gene: TRBJ1-2; abundance: NA; v_gene: TRBV7-9; CDR3aa: CASSTPDGGGYTF; CDR3nt: TGTGCCAGCAGCACTCCGGACGGGGGGGGCTACACCTTC
d_gene: TRBD2; j_gene: TRBJ2-1; abundance: few; v_gene: TRBV12-3/TRBV12-4; CDR3aa: CASSLTSGRAPFDNEQFF; CDR3nt: TGTGCCAGCAGTTTAACTAGCGGGAGGGCCCCTTTCGACAATGAGCAGTTCTTC
d_gene: TRBD1; j_gene: TRBJ2-1; abundance: few; v_gene: TRBV5-1; CDR3aa: CASRDGQGAGVYNEQFF; CDR3nt: TGCGCCAGCCGAGATGGACAGGGGGCGGGGGTGTACAATGAGCAGTTCTTC
d_gene: NA; j_gene: TRBJ2-1; abundance: NA; v_gene: TRBV24-1; CDR3aa: CATSPGTYNEQFF; CDR3nt: TGTGCCACCAGCCCCGGGACGTACAATGAGCAGTTCTTC
d_gene: NA; j_gene: TRBJ2-3; abundance: few; v_gene: TRBV7-2; CDR3aa: CASQWVRDRDTDTQYF; CDR3nt: TGTGCCAGCCAATGGGTCAGGGACCGTGACACAGATACGCAGTATTTT
d_gene: NA; j_gene: TRBJ2-7; abundance: NA; v_gene: TRBV4-1; CDR3aa: CASSQEGHPGSSYEQYF; CDR3nt: TGCGCCAGCAGCCAAGAAGGACACCCCGGGTCCTCCTACGAGCAGTACTTC
d_gene: NA; j_gene: TRBJ1-1; abundance: NA; v_gene: TRBV6-2/TRBV6-3; CDR3aa: CASSYNVDTEAFF; CDR3nt: TGTGCCAGCAGTTACAACGTGGACACTGAAGCTTTCTTT
d_gene: TRBD2; j_gene: TRBJ2-3; abundance: once; v_gene: TRBV2; CDR3aa: CASSPGLAGGLTDTQYF; CDR3nt: TGTGCCAGCAGTCCAGGACTAGCGGGAGGGTTAACAGATACGCAGTATTTT
d_gene: NA; j_gene: TRBJ1-2; abundance: few; v_gene: TRBV20-1; CDR3aa: CSASKLGAANGYTF; CDR3nt: TGCAGTGCTAGCAAGCTGGGGGCGGCGAATGGCTACACCTTC
d_gene: TRBD2; j_gene: TRBJ2-3; abundance: NA; v_gene: TRBV7-9; CDR3aa: CASSPYSTSGEDTQYF; CDR3nt: TGTGCCAGCAGCCCCTATTCGACTAGCGGGGAGGATACGCAGTATTTT